The rows below give T cell receptor beta chains drawn from one sample of a study of blood T cells in healthy people across ages. TCRdb independently ran MiXCR on the 5' RACE reads; one entry per CDR3 protein. The repertoire includes about 720,000 distinct CDR3 sequences, 20% to 25% of them detected once, and less than 25% sits in the top ten. The source material was blood. These TCRs come from a man aged 70-80 years in good health. Each CDR3 is given with its conserved first and last residue. Fields, in order: clone size, V gene, D gene, J gene, CDR3 DNA, CDR3 protein. A D gene is named only where the DNA matches it firmly. Only some rows state a clone size, as once, few, many or a class for expanded clones.

.	TRBV6-5	TRBD1	TRBJ2-3	TGTGCCAGCAGCCCGACAGGGGCAGGGGATACGCAGTATTTT	CASSPTGAGDTQYF
few	TRBV20-1	.	TRBJ1-5	TGCAGTGCTAGTCACAGCAGCAATCAGCCCCAGCATTTT	CSASHSSNQPQHF
.	TRBV28	.	TRBJ1-4	TGTGCCAGCAGGCAGGGAAATGAAAAACTGTTTTTT	CASRQGNEKLFF
few	TRBV29-1	.	TRBJ1-1	TGCAGCGGGAGGGAAGGGGAAGCTTTCTTT	CSGREGEAFF
few	TRBV12-3/TRBV12-4	.	TRBJ1-1	TGTGCCAGCTTTCTCGGAGGGGCGGAAGCTTTCTTT	CASFLGGAEAFF
.	TRBV28	.	TRBJ1-2	TGTGCCAGCAGTTCCCTTCAGCCCTATGGCTACACCTTC	CASSSLQPYGYTF
.	TRBV12-3/TRBV12-4	TRBD2	TRBJ2-1	TGTGCCAGCAGTTTGGTCGGGAGGGTCAACAATGAGCAGTTCTTC	CASSLVGRVNNEQFF
.	TRBV12-3/TRBV12-4	TRBD2	TRBJ2-3	TGTGCCAGCAGGACCTATAGCGGGAGCACAGATACGGAATATTTT	CASRTYSGSTDTEYF
few	TRBV20-1	.	TRBJ1-1	TGCAGTGCTAGAGCCTCCGGGCGGGGGAACACTGAAGCTTTCTTT	CSARASGRGNTEAFF
.	TRBV29-1	TRBD2	TRBJ2-1	TGCAGCGTGGCTAGCGGGGTAAATGAGCAGTTCTTC	CSVASGVNEQFF
.	TRBV3-1	TRBD2	TRBJ2-1	TGTGCCAGCAGCCCTGGGACTAGCGGGGGAATCTCCTACAATGAGCAGTTCTTC	CASSPGTSGGISYNEQFF
.	TRBV28	.	TRBJ2-5	TGTGCCAGCACCGGTTCGTTGAAGACCCAGTACTTC	CASTGSLKTQYF
.	TRBV12-3/TRBV12-4	TRBD1	TRBJ1-2	TGTGCCAGCAGTTTAGCCAGGACAGGTGGCTACACCTTC	CASSLARTGGYTF
few	TRBV7-2	.	TRBJ1-4	TGTGCCAGCAGCCCATACCGGGCCCCTGAAAAACTGTTTTTT	CASSPYRAPEKLFF
once	TRBV20-1	.	TRBJ1-2	TGCAGTGCTAGAGATTCGTCAGGGAAGGGCTACACCTTC	CSARDSSGKGYTF
.	TRBV7-2	TRBD2	TRBJ2-1	TGTGCCAGCAGCCCACCTAGCGGGAGCTCCTACAATGAGCAGTTCTTC	CASSPPSGSSYNEQFF
few	TRBV6-6	.	TRBJ2-5	TGTGCCAGCAGTCCCGGGGACGTCCAGTACTTC	CASSPGDVQYF
.	TRBV28	.	TRBJ2-5	TGTGCCAGCAGCTCCTCCCAGCGGTCTCCGCAAGAGACCCAGTACTTC	CASSSSQRSPQETQYF
.	TRBV5-5	TRBD2	TRBJ2-7	TGTGCCAGCAGCTTGGAAATGGCGGGCAGCGGGGTCTCCTACGAGCAGTACTTC	CASSLEMAGSGVSYEQYF
many	TRBV20-1	TRBD2	TRBJ2-3	TGCAGTGCTAGAAACCTAGCGGATAGCACAGATACGCAGTATTTT	CSARNLADSTDTQYF
.	TRBV12-3/TRBV12-4	TRBD2	TRBJ2-5	TGTGCCAGCAGTCGTGCCGGGACTAGCGGGAGTGAGACCCAGTACTTC	CASSRAGTSGSETQYF
many	TRBV12-3/TRBV12-4	.	TRBJ2-4	.	CASKGTPSVQYF
.	TRBV20-1	.	TRBJ2-3	TGCAGTGCGCCGTTGGCCCTTAGCACAGATACGCAGTATTTT	CSAPLALSTDTQYF
few	TRBV4-3	.	TRBJ1-1	TGCGCCAGCAGCCAAGATCTAGTGGGTGAAGCTTTCTTT	CASSQDLVGEAFF
.	TRBV9	.	TRBJ2-6	TGTGCCAGCAGCGTAGGTTTTCAGGGCTTACCTGGGGCCAACGTCCTGACTTTC	CASSVGFQGLPGANVLTF
.	TRBV29-1	.	TRBJ2-7	TGCAGCGTTATGACAGGTGGAGCCTACGAGCAGTACTTC	CSVMTGGAYEQYF
many	TRBV7-2	.	TRBJ2-1	TGTGCCAGCAGCGACCCTAGTACTTACAATGAGCAGTTCTTC	CASSDPSTYNEQFF
.	TRBV7-7	.	TRBJ2-5	TGTGCCAGCAGCTTTACCTTTGAGCAGTACTTC	CASSFTFEQYF
.	TRBV5-6	TRBD1	TRBJ1-2	TGTGCCAGCAGGATGACAGGGGAGAGGTATGACTACACCTTC	CASRMTGERYDYTF
few	TRBV5-1	.	TRBJ1-1	TGCGCCAGCAGCTTTGCATCAGGATTGGTGAACACTGAAGCTTTCTTT	CASSFASGLVNTEAFF
few	TRBV28	.	TRBJ2-7	TGTGCCAGCAACCAGCTGGTTGGGACCTACGAGCAGTACTTC	CASNQLVGTYEQYF
.	TRBV27	TRBD1	TRBJ1-2	TGTGCCAGCAGTGACAGCAGGGGGGGGTTAAGTGGCTACACCTTC	CASSDSRGGLSGYTF
.	TRBV6-6	.	TRBJ2-3	TGTGCCAGCAGTACCCATAGCGGCCCCACAGATACGCAGTATTTT	CASSTHSGPTDTQYF
many	TRBV6-5	TRBD1	TRBJ2-5	TGTGCCAGCAGTTACGGACAGGCGGAGACCCAGTACTTC	CASSYGQAETQYF
.	TRBV7-2	.	TRBJ1-5	TGTGCCAGCAGCTTTGGGGATAATAGCAATCAGCCCCAGCATTTT	CASSFGDNSNQPQHF
.	TRBV27	.	TRBJ2-1	TGTGCCAGCAGTTTCTCAGGAAAGCAGTTCTTC	CASSFSGKQFF
few	TRBV6-1	.	TRBJ1-2	TGTGCCAGCCTCGGAGTTAACTATGGCTACACCTTC	CASLGVNYGYTF
.	TRBV4-3	.	TRBJ2-3	TGCGCCAGCAGCCCCGAGCGAGAGGCCACAGATACGCAGTATTTT	CASSPEREATDTQYF
many	TRBV10-3	.	TRBJ1-1	TGTGCCATCCTGTCGAAGGGTGGAACTGAAGCTTTCTTT	CAILSKGGTEAFF
.	TRBV19	.	TRBJ2-4	TGCGCCAGTACAGGGTTGGGGACCAAAAACATTCAGTACTTC	CASTGLGTKNIQYF
.	TRBV6-6	.	TRBJ1-4	TGTGCCAGCAGTTACAGTGGGTCAGATAATGAAAAACTGTTTTTT	CASSYSGSDNEKLFF
few	TRBV20-1	.	TRBJ1-5	TGCAGTGCTAGAGATTGGGAAGGGGGTCAGCCCCAGCATTTT	CSARDWEGGQPQHF
.	TRBV5-1	TRBD2	TRBJ2-3	TGCGCCAGCAGCTTGTTTTCAAGGTACAGCGGGATTGAGGTCACAGATACGCAGTATTTT	CASSLFSRYSGIEVTDTQYF
few	TRBV29-1	.	TRBJ1-2	TGCAGCGTCAAGGGGACCGGGACAAACATGAACTATGGCTACACCTTC	CSVKGTGTNMNYGYTF
.	TRBV7-6	.	TRBJ1-2	TGTGCCAGCAGCTTACTCCGGACGGAAAACTATGACTACACCTTC	CASSLLRTENYDYTF
few	TRBV20-1	TRBD1	TRBJ2-1	TGCAGTGCTGGGAACTTACAGGGGGCGTCGTACAATGAGCAGTTCTTC	CSAGNLQGASYNEQFF
few	TRBV7-2	TRBD2	TRBJ2-3	TGTGCCAGCAGCTTCGCCGCGGGGGGTAGTATAGATACGCAGTATTTT	CASSFAAGGSIDTQYF
.	TRBV27	TRBD1	TRBJ2-1	TGTGCCAGCAGAGAAGACAGGGGAATAGGTGAGCAGTTCTTC	CASREDRGIGEQFF
.	TRBV4-1	.	TRBJ2-1	TGCGCCAGCAGCCAAGATGGGGGCGTCTCCTACAATGAGCAGTTCTTC	CASSQDGGVSYNEQFF
.	TRBV15	TRBD1	TRBJ1-5	TGTGCCACCAGCAGAGGGGGACAGGCGTATAGCAATCAGCCCCAGCATTTT	CATSRGGQAYSNQPQHF
.	TRBV20-1	TRBD2	TRBJ2-3	TGCAGTGCTACCCTACCACTAGCGGGGGGGCAAGTTACGCAGTATTTT	CSATLPLAGGQVTQYF
few	TRBV29-1	TRBD2	TRBJ2-1	TGCAGCGTTGAACGGGGGGAAGAGCAGTTCTTC	CSVERGEEQFF
.	TRBV19	.	TRBJ1-1	TGTGCCAGTAGTCTCTCGATAGTGACCATGAACACTGAAGCTTTCTTT	CASSLSIVTMNTEAFF